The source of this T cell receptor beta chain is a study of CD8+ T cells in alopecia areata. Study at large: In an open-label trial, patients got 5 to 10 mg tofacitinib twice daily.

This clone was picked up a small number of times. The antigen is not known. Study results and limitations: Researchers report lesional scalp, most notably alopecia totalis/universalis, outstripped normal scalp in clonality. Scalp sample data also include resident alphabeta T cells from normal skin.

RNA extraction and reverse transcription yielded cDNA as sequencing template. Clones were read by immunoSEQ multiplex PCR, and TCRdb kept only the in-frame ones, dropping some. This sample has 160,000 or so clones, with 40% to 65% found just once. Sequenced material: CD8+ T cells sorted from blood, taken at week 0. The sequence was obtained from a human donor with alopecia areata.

As DNA, the CDR3 is TGCAGCGTTGGAGGGGGGCTTAACAACGAGCAGTACTTC. This codes for CSVGGGLNNEQYF. This sequence joins TRBV29-1 and TRBJ2-5; D may match TRBD1 or TRBD2 (6 bases each). The J call may not be correct, given that the DNA end is closer to TRBJ2-7. The CDR3 covers 13 residues. Per the germline V gene, CDR1 is SQVTM and CDR2 is ANQGSEA.